The 9 T cell receptor beta chains presented below share a single source sample, sequenced in a study of neurological immune-mediated disorders. MiXCR, run by TCRdb on the 5' RACE reads, gives a single entry per CDR3 protein. The sample lists 54,000 or so distinct CDR3 sequences, roughly 3.2% seen once, with approximately 3.1% in the top ten. Sequences were obtained from PBMCs. Receptor source: a woman aged 30 to 39 with multiple sclerosis.

Ten or more counts support this clonotype. In nucleotides, the CDR3 is TGTGCCAGCAGCGTAGGGGGGACAGCTTCGAACGAACTGTTTTTT. Protein sequence: CASSVGGTASNELFF. The gene calls are TRBV9 and TRBJ1-4, with TRBD1 matching 7 bases. Germline CDR1 reads SGDLS; CDR2 reads YYNGEE. The CDR3 consists of 15 residues. V shed 0 bases and J 12 bases; nucleotides not matched to a gene: 11.

This clonotype was counted between two and nine times. V usage is TRBV20-1 and J usage is TRBJ1-2; D is possibly TRBD1 (5 bases). The ends were cut back, 1 base at V and 5 bases at J, with 14 bases in the middle. CDR1 DFQATT and CDR2 SNEGSKA come from the germline V gene (reference sequence). The CDR3 has 14 residues. CDR3 DNA sequence: TGCAGTGCTAGAGTCACAGGAGTTCTTTATGGCTACACCTTC. Protein sequence: CSARVTGVLYGYTF.

This clonotype has a count of ten or more. V and J are TRBV27 and TRBJ1-3; no clear D. V gave up 8 bases and J gave up 0 bases, with 11 bases separating them. The CDR3 length is 14 residues. Germline lookup yields CDR1 MNHEY and CDR2 SMNVEV (reference sequence). In DNA, the CDR3 is TGTGCCAGCCGCACTACATTCTCTGGAAACACCATATATTTT. It is translated as CASRTTFSGNTIYF.

By share of the sample, this clonotype is medium-sized. The chain is built from TRBV5-1 and TRBJ2-5; D gene unclear. Between the trimmed V and J ends, which lost 1 base and 5 bases, there was a span of 6 bases. Germline CDR1 SGHRS, CDR2 YFSETQ. The CDR3 runs to 12 residues. The CDR3 DNA is TGCGCCAGCAGCTTGCTAGGGGAGACCCAGTACTTC. It encodes CASSLLGETQYF.

This clonotype was counted ten times or more. The genes are TRBV6-5 and TRBJ2-3; perhaps D is TRBD1 or TRBD2 (6 bases each). The V end lost 6 bases, the J end lost 4 bases, and 14 bases lay between the germline ends. Germline CDR1 reads MNHEY; CDR2 reads SVGAGI. CDR3 size: 14 residues. CDR3 sequence reads: CASRTTGGSDTQYF. CDR3 DNA: TGTGCCAGCAGAACCACCGGGGGCTCAGATACGCAGTATTTT.

This clonotype has a count of ten or more. The chain couples TRBV20-1 to TRBJ2-6; no clear D gene. The CDR3 has 16 residues. CDR1 and CDR2 from the germline V gene are DFQATT and SNEGSKA (reference sequence). V was shortened by 1 base and J by 0 bases, with 10 bases between the two germline ends. CDR3 loop: CSARGAVSSGANVLTF. The CDR3 bases are TGCAGTGCTAGAGGTGCGGTTAGCTCTGGGGCCAACGTCCTGACTTTC.

This clonotype showed up many times. The chain has TRBV20-1 and TRBJ2-1; D may be TRBD1 or TRBD2 (5 bases each). Germline V gives CDR1 DFQATT, CDR2 SNEGSKA (reference sequence). The V gene lost 6 bases and the J gene lost 7 bases, with 22 bases spanning the gap. This CDR3 is 15 amino acids long. The CDR3 DNA follows: TGCAGTGCGCATAAAGGGGAGACCAATACAAATGAGCAGTTCTTC. Protein sequence: CSAHKGETNTNEQFF.

This clonotype was recorded at least ten times. The J gene is TRBJ1-2, the V gene TRBV20-1; possible D gene TRBD1, 5 bases. V was shortened by 6 bases and J by 0 bases, with 8 bases between the two germline ends. The CDR3 length is 12 residues. From germline, CDR1 is DFQATT and CDR2 SNEGSKA (reference sequence). The CDR3 reads CSAAGSNYGYTF. The CDR3 DNA follows: TGCAGTGCGGCAGGGTCTAACTATGGCTACACCTTC.

In this sample, this clonotype turned up many times. V is TRBV3-1 and J is TRBJ2-3; 13 positions agree with TRBD2. CDR3 length: 15 amino acids. V lost 4 bases to trimming and J lost 3 bases; unmatched junction nucleotides: 1. Germline V gene sequence: CDR1 LGHDT, CDR2 YNNKEL (reference sequence). Here the CDR3 DNA reads TGTGCCAGCAGCCGGACTAGCGGGGGTACAGATACGCAGTATTTT. The encoded protein is CASSRTSGGTDTQYF.